The 32 T cell receptor beta chains below were found in one sample sequenced in a study of blood T cell repertoires in COVID-19. Using immunoSEQ multiplex PCR, the repertoire was profiled, and TCRdb retains in-frame clones only, with some absent. The profile shows under 300,000 clones, 83% of them singletons. The sample taken for sequencing was peripheral blood. All receptors derive from a woman aged 45-60 years who had recovered from COVID-19.

V and J are TRBV6-5 and TRBJ2-5, with 7 bases identical to TRBD2. The CDR3 is 16 residues long. Per the germline V gene, CDR1 is MNHEY and CDR2 is SVGAGI. Trimming at V came to 2 bases and at J to 5 bases, leaving 11 bases not matched to a gene. The CDR3 DNA reads as TGTGCCAGCAGTTACATACCGCCCACTAGCGCTGAGACCCAGTACTTC. Translation: CASSYIPPTSAETQYF.

This rearrangement joins TRBV5-1 to TRBJ1-2; D is undetermined. This CDR3 spans 15 amino acids. The V and J ends lost 0 bases and 6 bases respectively, with 15 bases between them. CDR1 and CDR2 from the germline V gene are SGHRS and YFSETQ. Here the CDR3 reads CASSLGGGSRDGYTF. The CDR3, as DNA: TGCGCCAGCAGCTTGGGCGGCGGCTCAAGAGATGGCTACACCTTC.

The chain couples TRBV2 to TRBJ1-4; 10 bases map to TRBD1. The germline gives CDR1 SNHLY, CDR2 FYNNEI. The CDR3 covers 14 residues. V trimming: 5 bases; J trimming: 8 bases; junction bases outside the gene matches: 5. CDR3 nucleotide sequence: TGTGCCAGCAGTCGGGACAGGGGCGAAGAAAAACTGTTTTTT. Encoded protein: CASSRDRGEEKLFF.

The chain links TRBV6-1 to TRBJ1-2, with 9 bases that match TRBD1. Germline V gives CDR1 MNHNS, CDR2 SASEGT. V was clipped by 4 bases and J by 4 bases; unmatched bases: 10. The CDR3 contains 16 residues. CDR3 DNA: TGTGCCAGCAGTGGACCGGGACAGGGCTCTATCTATGGCTACACCTTC. It yields the protein CASSGPGQGSIYGYTF.

The chain couples TRBV7-2 to TRBJ1-2; a possible D gene is TRBD1 (5 bases). From germline, CDR1 is SGHTA and CDR2 FQGNSA. The CDR3 loop spans 13 amino acids. Trimming stripped 4 bases from V and 5 bases from J, with 11 bases between. The CDR3 coding sequence is TGTGCCAGCAGCTCAGCGGGGCTATATGGCTACACCTTC. Protein product: CASSSAGLYGYTF.

This clone is a singleton in its sample. V usage is TRBV7-2 and J usage is TRBJ2-2; 9 positions agree with TRBD1. Per the germline V gene, CDR1 is SGHTA and CDR2 is FQGNSA. The CDR3 covers 16 residues. Germline trimming cut 4 bases from V and 1 base from J; bases unmatched to any gene: 4. CDR3 coding DNA: TGTGCCAGCAGCTCGCGACAGGGGGGGAACACCGGGGAGCTGTTTTTT. Protein sequence: CASSSRQGGNTGELFF. The full variable domain, in which reference TRBV7-2 and TRBJ2-2 provide the parts outside the CDR3, is GAGVSQSPSNKVTEKGKDVELRCDPISGHTALYWYRQSLGQGLEFLIYFQGNSAPDKSGLPSDRFSAERTGGSVSTLTIQRTQQEDSAVYLCASSSRQGGNTGELFFGEGSRLTVL.

The J gene is TRBJ1-3, the V gene TRBV30; 7 bases line up with TRBD1. V lost 5 bases to trimming and J lost 15 bases; unmatched junction nucleotides: 13. Per the germline V gene, CDR1 is GTSNPN and CDR2 is SVGIG (reference sequence). This CDR3 contains 12 residues. CDR3 nucleotide sequence: TGTGCCTGGCGGGACAGAGGAAACAGGGGATATTTT. It encodes CAWRDRGNRGYF.

This clone was picked up a small number of times. The chain carries TRBV6-6 and TRBJ2-1; 9 bases map to TRBD1. V lost 7 bases, J lost 7 bases, and 11 bases stayed unmatched. There are 15 residues in the CDR3. Germline-derived CDR1 and CDR2 are MNHNY and SVGAGI (reference sequence). CDR3 coding DNA: TGTGCCAGCACCCAACCGGGACAGGGAGGGAATGAGCAGTTCTTC. Its protein product is CASTQPGQGGNEQFF.

The V gene is TRBV29-1, the J gene TRBJ1-1; no clear D. CDR3 length: 12 amino acids. Looked up from germline, CDR1 is SQVTM and CDR2 is ANQGSEA. V was trimmed by 4 bases and J by 5 bases, leaving 11 bases between them. CDR3 DNA: TGCAGCGTTGGAGGGCAAGGGACTGAAGCTTTCTTT. Amino acid sequence: CSVGGQGTEAFF.

The rearrangement joins TRBV27 to TRBJ2-2; 10 nucleotides line up with TRBD1. The V segment lost 11 bases and the J segment 7 bases; nucleotides outside the gene matches: 10. CDR3 length equals 14 residues. Germline loops: CDR1 MNHEY, CDR2 SMNVEV (reference sequence). The CDR3 DNA follows: TGTGCCCGCCCGGGACAGGGGTCTAACGGGGAGCTGTTTTTT. Translated: CARPGQGSNGELFF.

This clone was seen just once. The chain joins TRBV7-3 to TRBJ2-3; 8 bases align to TRBD1. Germline CDR1 SGHTA, CDR2 FQGTGA. The V and J ends lost 3 bases and 1 base, in that order; junction bases with no gene match: 6. The CDR3 sequence is 16 residues long. CDR3 in DNA: TGTGCCAGCAGCTTGGGCAGGGGGCTAGGCACAGATACGCAGTATTTT. Its translation is CASSLGRGLGTDTQYF.

This sequence joins TRBV9 and TRBJ2-7; the D gene is possibly TRBD2 (6 bases). Trimming shortened V by 4 bases and J by 2 bases, and 13 bases separated the two germline ends. The length of the CDR3 is 14 residues. Germline V gene data show CDR1 as SGDLS and CDR2 as YYNGEE. The CDR3 here is CASSPGTAPYEQYF. The CDR3 DNA is TGTGCCAGCAGCCCGGGGACTGCTCCCTACGAGCAGTACTTC.

J is TRBJ2-1 and V is TRBV14; no firm D call. Deletions cut 4 bases from V and 7 bases from J, with 14 bases between. The CDR3 is 14 residues long. Germline assignment: CDR1 SGHDN and CDR2 FVKESK. The CDR3 coding sequence is TGTGCCAGCAGCCTCAGTTCGGGTTGGAATGAGCAGTTCTTC. It specifies CASSLSSGWNEQFF. Based on the CDR3 plus reference TRBV14 and TRBJ2-1, the full variable domain is EAGVTQFPSHSVIEKGQTVTLRCDPISGHDNLYWYRRVMGKEIKFLLHFVKESKQDESGMPNNRFLAERTGGTYSTLKVQPAELEDSGVYFCASSLSSGWNEQFFGPGTRLTVL.

The chain joins TRBV19 to TRBJ2-1, with 8 bases that match TRBD2. The germline gives CDR1 LNHDA, CDR2 SQIVND (reference sequence). Unmatched junction bases numbered 23, after V lost 7 bases and J lost 12 bases. The CDR3 has 17 residues. CDR3 loop: CASTTGTSGGLVGGQFF. In DNA form, the CDR3 reads TGTGCCAGTACCACCGGGACTAGTGGTGGATTGGTGGGTGGGCAGTTCTTC.

The chain uses TRBV18 and TRBJ1-1; D might be TRBD1 (6 bases). Trimming removed 2 bases at V and 1 base at J, with 11 bases between. CDR1 and CDR2 (germline): KGHSH, LQKENI. The CDR3 consists of 15 residues. CDR3 region: CASSPLGHPNTEAFF. The CDR3, as DNA: TGTGCCAGCTCACCATTGGGACACCCGAACACTGAAGCTTTCTTT.

The chain carries TRBV29-1 and TRBJ2-3; 9 nucleotides agree with TRBD1. The V gene end was trimmed by 7 bases and the J gene end by 9 bases; junction bases not matched to a gene: 14. The CDR3 is 14 amino acids. CDR1 is SQVTM, CDR2 ANQGSEA, per germline. The CDR3 nucleotides are TGCAGCGCTAACCGAAATTACGGGACAGGGACGCAGTATTTT. Translating it yields CSANRNYGTGTQYF.

This clone appeared a single time. This chain connects TRBV15 to TRBJ2-3; TRBD1 might be the D (6 bases). Germline V gene sequence: CDR1 LNHNV, CDR2 YYDKDF (reference sequence). V gave up 3 bases and J gave up 6 bases, with 7 bases separating them. The CDR3 runs 12 residues. This CDR3 reads CATSRGHDTQYF. The CDR3 nucleotides are TGTGCCACCAGCAGGGGACACGATACGCAGTATTTT.

The J gene is TRBJ2-1, the V gene TRBV25-1, with 10 bases matching TRBD1. There are 16 residues in the CDR3. Trimming took 5 bases from V and 3 from J; bases not matched to a gene: 7. Germline V gives CDR1 MGHDK, CDR2 SYGVNS. Here the CDR3 reads CASSLFGTGDYNEQFF. The CDR3 nucleotides are TGTGCCAGCAGTTTATTTGGGACAGGGGACTACAATGAGCAGTTCTTC.

The chain has TRBV27 and TRBJ2-5, with 11 bases fitting TRBD2. Trimming at V came to 8 bases and at J to 2 bases, leaving 4 bases not matched to a gene. CDR3 size: 14 residues. Germline CDR1 and CDR2: MNHEY and SMNVEV (reference sequence). CDR3 DNA sequence: TGTGCCAGCCGGGGACTAGCGGAACAAGAGACCCAGTACTTC. Encoded protein: CASRGLAEQETQYF.

The chain uses TRBV5-3 and TRBJ2-7; the D is unclear. TRBV5-3 is recorded as an ORF, its role being uncertain. Trimming took off 6 bases at V and 0 bases at J, with 19 bases between the two ends. The CDR3 is 16 amino acids. In DNA form, the CDR3 reads TGTGCCAGAACCCTTCTTAGGAGCCCTCTCTCCTACGAGCAGTACTTC. Its translation is CARTLLRSPLSYEQYF.

The V call is TRBV5-1, the J call TRBJ1-4; TRBD1 matches 7 bases. The CDR3 is made up of 13 amino acids. The V and J ends lost 7 bases and 4 bases, in that order; junction bases with no gene match: 4. The germline V gene encodes CDR1 SGHRS and CDR2 YFSETQ. CDR3 residues: CASRDSDNEKLFF. CDR3 nucleotide sequence: TGCGCCAGCCGGGACAGTGATAATGAAAAACTGTTTTTT.

The V call is TRBV28, the J call TRBJ2-5; 9 bases are shared with TRBD2. With V trimmed by 3 bases and J by 4 bases, 12 bases remained unmatched. The V gene's germline CDR1 is MDHEN and CDR2 SYDVKM. This CDR3 has 17 residues. The CDR3 is CASSFPIAGGPLETQYF. DNA of the CDR3: TGTGCCAGCAGTTTCCCGATCGCGGGAGGGCCTCTAGAGACCCAGTACTTC.

The gene calls are TRBV19 and TRBJ1-3; weak D call: TRBD1 (6 bases). The germline V gene encodes CDR1 LNHDA and CDR2 SQIVND (reference sequence). The CDR3 runs to 15 residues. V was trimmed by 3 bases and J by 11 bases, leaving 20 bases between them. CDR3 amino acids: CASSILGTRVSAIYF. CDR3 sequence (DNA): TGTGCCAGTAGTATCCTCGGGACAAGGGTATCGGCCATATATTTT.

This chain links TRBV4-2 with TRBJ1-4; 8 nucleotides line up with TRBD1. The germline V gene has CDR1 LGHNA and CDR2 YNFKEQ. CDR3 length: 15 residues. Germline trimming cut 5 bases from V and 3 bases from J; bases unmatched to any gene: 5. The CDR3 DNA follows: TGTGCCAGCAGCTCTCAACAGGGGGCTAATGAAAAACTGTTTTTT. Translation gives CASSSQQGANEKLFF.

This sequence joins TRBV28 and TRBJ2-1; TRBD1 aligns across 9 bases. Germline-derived CDR1 and CDR2 are MDHEN and SYDVKM. This CDR3 has 17 residues. V was clipped by 5 bases and J by 0 bases; unmatched bases: 8. The chain's CDR3 is CASSKITGGISYNEQFF. CDR3 nucleotide sequence: TGTGCCAGCAGTAAGATAACAGGGGGCATCTCCTACAATGAGCAGTTCTTC. The full variable domain, completed using reference TRBV28 and TRBJ2-1, is DVKVTQSSRYLVKRTGEKVFLECVQDMDHENMFWYRQDPGLGLRLIYFSYDVKMKEKGDIPEGYSVSREKKERFSLILESASTNQTSMYLCASSKITGGISYNEQFFGPGTRLTVL.

This clone occurred a few times. The chain links TRBV3-1 (or the pseudogene TRBV3-2) to TRBJ2-3; TRBD2 is a possible D gene (6 bases). Germline lookup yields CDR1 LGHDT and CDR2 YNNKEL (reference sequence). The CDR3 is made up of 15 amino acids. Trimming took 0 bases from V and 6 from J, leaving 13 bases between them. Here the CDR3 DNA reads TGTGCCAGCAGCCAAGAACCGCGGGGCAGGGATACGCAGTATTTT. It specifies CASSQEPRGRDTQYF.

CDR3 loop: CASSMEVRVADTQYF. CDR3 sequence (DNA): TGTGCCAGTAGTATGGAAGTACGGGTAGCAGATACGCAGTATTTT. The rearrangement uses TRBV19 and TRBJ2-3; D call uncertain. Trimming cost V 3 bases and J 4 bases, with 14 bases left between them. This CDR3 has 15 residues. CDR1 is LNHDA, CDR2 SQIVND, per germline (reference sequence).

The count of this clone is one. The J gene is TRBJ1-2, the V gene TRBV19; D is perhaps TRBD1 (6 bases). Between the trimmed V and J ends, which lost 3 bases and 4 bases, there was a span of 12 bases. The CDR3 sequence is 14 residues long. Germline V CDR1 and CDR2: LNHDA, SQIVND (reference sequence). The CDR3 here is CASSMDGQLYGYTF. CDR3 DNA: TGTGCCAGTAGTATGGACGGACAGCTCTATGGCTACACCTTC.

This clone has a single count. The V call is TRBV7-3, the J call TRBJ2-1, with TRBD2 as a possible D gene (5 bases). CDR3 length: 16 residues. Trimming left V 3 bases short and J 7 bases short, with 19 bases between. The germline gives CDR1 SGHTA, CDR2 FQGTGA. CDR3 nucleotides: TGTGCCAGCAGCTTTAACACACTCGACGAGGGAAATGAGCAGTTCTTC. It encodes CASSFNTLDEGNEQFF.

The CDR3 sequence is CASSWGRVETQYF. Written as DNA, the CDR3 is TGTGCCAGCAGCTGGGGGAGGGTCGAGACCCAGTACTTC. The V and J genes are TRBV5-8 and TRBJ2-5; 7 nucleotides line up with TRBD2. With V trimmed by 3 bases and J by 5 bases, 4 bases remained unmatched. Germline lookup yields CDR1 SGHTS and CDR2 YDEGEE. The CDR3 covers 13 residues.

The V call is TRBV12-3 or TRBV12-4, the J call TRBJ2-7; D possibly corresponds to TRBD1 (5 bases). This CDR3 contains 12 residues. The ends were cut back, 3 bases at V and 5 bases at J, with 8 bases in the middle. Here the CDR3 reads CASSLSRDEQYF. In nucleotides, the CDR3 is TGTGCCAGCAGTTTGTCCAGGGACGAGCAGTACTTC.

V is TRBV6-1 and J is TRBJ2-7, with 8 bases aligning to TRBD2. The germline CDR1 and CDR2 sequences are MNHNS and SASEGT. V shed 7 bases and J 2 bases; nucleotides not matched to a gene: 13. The CDR3 has 16 amino acids. CDR3 amino acids: CASIERERSRTYEQYF. The CDR3, as DNA: TGTGCCAGCATTGAGCGGGAGCGATCCCGAACCTACGAGCAGTACTTC.